The T cell receptor (beta chain) under discussion was sequenced for a study of blood T cells in healthy people across ages (dated by TCRdb to between 2015 and 2016). Background for the entire study: In model experiments, roughly one uniquely barcoded TCR beta cDNA molecule per two T cells was captured by template switching. Using deep sequencing normalized with unique cDNA molecular identifiers, the study measured how TCR beta repertoire diversity changes with age. The donors were split into four age groups: young (average around 16 years), middle-aged (more than 35), aged (around 67) and long-lived (roughly 88). To avoid experimental bias, donors of different ages were randomly spread across the sequencing lanes. Using the same blood draw, the study looked at two additional independent replicas of 1 million unique cDNA reads for two donors, one aged 18 to 30 and the other aged 80 or older.

Study-wide findings and limitations: Total diversity estimates from one million sequenced T cells were considered lower bounds and underestimates. Bulk unsorted PBMC profiling prevented conclusive comparison of naive and antigen-experienced compartments. The percentage of naive T cells measured by flow cytometry correlated strongly with observed TCR beta diversity. Compared with the aged group, the long-lived group had more naive CD4+ T cells, fewer expanded clones and increased TCR diversity, suggesting age selection. As age increased, observed TCR beta diversity per million T cells dropped in a roughly linear way, and a significant reduction was already evident by age about 36. Because the CMV infection status of the donors was unknown, age-related changes in expanded clonotypes may potentially have been confounded.

Regarding this clonotype: This receptor's antigen is unknown. No base quality values were provided; no much bigger clone lies one nucleotide off.

V loses 4 bases at its end and J loses 6 bases; junction bases beyond the gene matches: 6. Sequences SGDLS (CDR1) and YYNGEE (CDR2) are obtained from the germline V gene. The CDR3 goes from the cysteine to the phenylalanine over 14 residues. Only CDR3 DNA is held: 42 bases, read in frame from base 1. Systemically healthy Caucasian individuals from Russia, 39 in total and aged roughly 6 to 100 years, were included as donors. Each donor gave 9.5 to 10 milliliters of peripheral blood, drawn into EDTA-treated Vacutainer tubes. Ficoll-Paque density-gradient centrifugation was used to isolate PBMCs, with at least 7 million obtained per sample. Trizol reagent was used to extract total RNA from the PBMCs, yielding at least 6 micrograms per sample. Naive CD45RAhigh/CD27high T cell percentages were measured by flow cytometry on a PBMC aliquot from every donor. The library relied on 5' RACE. Sequencing was carried out with an Illumina HiSeq 2500. The second PCR ran for about 7 to 11 cycles and used a J-beta primer mix along with a sample-barcoded 5' primer. A unique molecular identifier was introduced onto each TCR beta cDNA molecule by a template-switch 5' adaptor carrying 12 random nucleotides. At least 3 million CDR3-containing paired-end reads were obtained from each sample. First-strand cDNA synthesis was performed from all RNA using the Mint cDNA synthesis kit, with priming by a TRBC-specific oligonucleotide. Following uracil-DNA glycosylase treatment, all cDNA underwent a first 18-cycle PCR with the universal primers M1SS and BC2_uni_R. The paper's data handling went like this. For normalization, 1 million high-quality reads, each with a distinct molecular identifier, were randomly selected from each sample. Reads sharing molecular identifiers were discarded rather than binned into consensus sequences. MiTCR, set to a Q25 quality threshold and the strictest error-elimination algorithm, was used for CDR3 identification, clonotype clustering and error correction. A nonparametric unseen species model with Euler transformation was used to estimate lower-bound total TCR beta diversity. TCRdb trimmed the raw reads at Q25, called clones with MiXCR and kept productive beta chains. Rows are combined by CDR3 protein, so each entry shows the most common genes and DNA. V and J calls and clone size were set by TCRdb, not the authors. This sample lists 700,000 to 950,000 distinct CDR3 sequences; approximately 39% were detected once. The ten largest account for about 20% of the sample.

The chain couples TRBV9 to TRBJ2-2, and 7 junction bases match TRBD2. This clonotype was obtained from an older woman in good health. Sequencing was done on a sample of blood. The DNA sequence reads TGTGCCAGCAGCAAAACAGCGGGGCCCGGGGAGCTGTTTTTT. It specifies CASSKTAGPGELFF.